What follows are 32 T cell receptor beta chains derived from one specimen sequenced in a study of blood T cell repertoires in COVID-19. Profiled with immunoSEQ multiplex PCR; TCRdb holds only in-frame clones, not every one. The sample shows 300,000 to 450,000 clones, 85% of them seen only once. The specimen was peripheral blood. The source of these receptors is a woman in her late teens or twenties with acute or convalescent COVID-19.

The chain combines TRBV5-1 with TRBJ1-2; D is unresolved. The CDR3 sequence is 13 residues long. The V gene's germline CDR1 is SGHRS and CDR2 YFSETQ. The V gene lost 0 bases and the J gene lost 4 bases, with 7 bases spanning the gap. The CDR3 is CASSLGGGYGYTF. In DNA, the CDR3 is TGCGCCAGCAGCTTGGGAGGCGGCTATGGCTACACCTTC.

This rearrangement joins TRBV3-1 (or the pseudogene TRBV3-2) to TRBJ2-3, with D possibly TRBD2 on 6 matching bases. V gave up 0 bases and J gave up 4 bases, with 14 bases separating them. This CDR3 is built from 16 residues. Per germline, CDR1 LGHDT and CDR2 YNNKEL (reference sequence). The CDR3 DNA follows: TGTGCCAGCAGCCAAGATCTCGGCGGGGAGGCAGATACGCAGTATTTT. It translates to CASSQDLGGEADTQYF.

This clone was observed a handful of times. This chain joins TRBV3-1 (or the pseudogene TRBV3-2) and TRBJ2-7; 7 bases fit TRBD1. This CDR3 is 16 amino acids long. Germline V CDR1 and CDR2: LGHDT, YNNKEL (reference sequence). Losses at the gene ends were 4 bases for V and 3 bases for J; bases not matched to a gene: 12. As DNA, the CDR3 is TGTGCCAGCAGCCTTACCATCCGGGACAGACTCTACGAGCAGTACTTC. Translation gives CASSLTIRDRLYEQYF.

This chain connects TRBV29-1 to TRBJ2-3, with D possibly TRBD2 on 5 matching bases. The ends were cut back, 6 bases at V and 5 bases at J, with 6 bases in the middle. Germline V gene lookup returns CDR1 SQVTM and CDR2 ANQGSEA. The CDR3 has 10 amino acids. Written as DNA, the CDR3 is TGCAGCGTAGCGGAAGATACGCAGTATTTT. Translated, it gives CSVAEDTQYF.

The CDR3 spells CASSRGPDYNSPLHF. The CDR3 DNA reads TGTGCCAGCAGTCGGGGTCCCGACTATAATTCACCCCTCCACTTT. V gene TRBV6-4 combines with J gene TRBJ1-6; D unresolved. CDR1 MRHNA and CDR2 SNTAGT come from the germline V gene. The CDR3 has 15 residues. The V gene lost 5 bases and the J gene lost 3 bases, with 11 bases spanning the gap.

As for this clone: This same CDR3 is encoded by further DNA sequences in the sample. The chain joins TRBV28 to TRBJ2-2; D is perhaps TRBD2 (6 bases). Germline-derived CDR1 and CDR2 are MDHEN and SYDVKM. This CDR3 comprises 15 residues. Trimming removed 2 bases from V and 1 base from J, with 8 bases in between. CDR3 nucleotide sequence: TGTGCCAGCAGTTTACGGCGGGAGAACACCGGGGAGCTGTTTTTT. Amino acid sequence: CASSLRRENTGELFF.

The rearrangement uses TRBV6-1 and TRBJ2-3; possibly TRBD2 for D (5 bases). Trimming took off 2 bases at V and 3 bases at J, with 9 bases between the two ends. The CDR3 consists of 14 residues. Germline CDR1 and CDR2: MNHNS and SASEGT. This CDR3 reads CASSESRRTDTQYF. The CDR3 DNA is TGTGCCAGCAGTGAATCCCGGAGGACAGATACGCAGTATTTT.

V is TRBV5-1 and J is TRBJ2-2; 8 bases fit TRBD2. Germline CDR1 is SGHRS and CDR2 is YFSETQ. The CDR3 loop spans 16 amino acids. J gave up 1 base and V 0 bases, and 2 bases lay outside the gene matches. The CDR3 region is CASSLASGGNTGELFF. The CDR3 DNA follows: TGCGCCAGCAGCTTGGCCAGCGGGGGGAACACCGGGGAGCTGTTTTTT.

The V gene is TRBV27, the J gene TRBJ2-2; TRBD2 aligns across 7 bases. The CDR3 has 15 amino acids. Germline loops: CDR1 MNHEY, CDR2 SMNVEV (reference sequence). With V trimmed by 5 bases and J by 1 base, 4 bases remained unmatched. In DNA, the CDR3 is TGTGCCAGCAGTCAGACTAGCCTGAACACCGGGGAGCTGTTTTTT. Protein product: CASSQTSLNTGELFF.

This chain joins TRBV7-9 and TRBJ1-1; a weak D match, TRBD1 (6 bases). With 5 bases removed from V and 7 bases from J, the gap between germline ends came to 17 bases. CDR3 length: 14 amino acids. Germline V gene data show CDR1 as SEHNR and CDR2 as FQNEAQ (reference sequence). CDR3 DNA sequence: TGTGCCAGCAGCCTGAACTACAGGGTTGGTGAAGCTTTCTTT. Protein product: CASSLNYRVGEAFF.

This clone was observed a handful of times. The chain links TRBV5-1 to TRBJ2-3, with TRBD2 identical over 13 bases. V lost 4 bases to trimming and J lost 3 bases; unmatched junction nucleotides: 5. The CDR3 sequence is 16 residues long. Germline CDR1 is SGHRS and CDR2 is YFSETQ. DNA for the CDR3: TGCGCCAGCAGCCGGGGGACTAGCGGGGATACAGATACGCAGTATTTT. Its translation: CASSRGTSGDTDTQYF.

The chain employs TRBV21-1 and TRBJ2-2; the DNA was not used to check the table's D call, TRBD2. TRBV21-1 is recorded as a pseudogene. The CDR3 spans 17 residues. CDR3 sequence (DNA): TGTGCCAGCAGCTGCCCGGGACTAGCGGGTTACACCGGGGAGCTGTTTTTT. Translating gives CASSCPGLAGYTGELFF.

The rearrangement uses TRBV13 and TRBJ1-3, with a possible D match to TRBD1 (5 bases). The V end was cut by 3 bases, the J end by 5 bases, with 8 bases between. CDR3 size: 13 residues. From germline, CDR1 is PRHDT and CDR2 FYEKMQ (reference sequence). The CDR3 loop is CASSLTERNTIYF. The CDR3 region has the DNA TGTGCCAGCAGCTTGACAGAGAGAAACACCATATATTTT.

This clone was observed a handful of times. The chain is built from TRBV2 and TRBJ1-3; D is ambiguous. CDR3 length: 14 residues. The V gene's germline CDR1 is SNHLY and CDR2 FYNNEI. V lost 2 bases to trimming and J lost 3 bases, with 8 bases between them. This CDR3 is CASSENSNGNTIYF. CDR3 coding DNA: TGTGCCAGCAGTGAAAATAGCAATGGAAACACCATATATTTT.

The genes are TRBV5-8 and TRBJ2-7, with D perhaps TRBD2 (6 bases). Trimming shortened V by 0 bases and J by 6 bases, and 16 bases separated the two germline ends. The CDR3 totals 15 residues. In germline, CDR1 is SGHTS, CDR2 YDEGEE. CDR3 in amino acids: CASSLGRLVSSEQYF. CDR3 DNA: TGTGCCAGCAGCTTGGGGCGACTAGTGAGTTCCGAGCAGTACTTC.

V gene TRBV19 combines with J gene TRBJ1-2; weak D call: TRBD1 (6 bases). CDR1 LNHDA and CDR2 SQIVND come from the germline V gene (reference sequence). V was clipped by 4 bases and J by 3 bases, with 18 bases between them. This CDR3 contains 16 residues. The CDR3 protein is CASSTSPGQYHYGYTF. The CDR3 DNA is TGTGCCAGTAGTACCAGCCCGGGACAATATCACTATGGCTACACCTTC.

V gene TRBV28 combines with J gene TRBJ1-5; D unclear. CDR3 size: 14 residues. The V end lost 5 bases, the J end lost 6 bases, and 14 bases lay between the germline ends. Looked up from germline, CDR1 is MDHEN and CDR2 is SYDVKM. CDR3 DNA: TGTGCCAGCAGTCCTAGTCCCTCTCCTCAGCCCCAGCATTTT. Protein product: CASSPSPSPQPQHF.

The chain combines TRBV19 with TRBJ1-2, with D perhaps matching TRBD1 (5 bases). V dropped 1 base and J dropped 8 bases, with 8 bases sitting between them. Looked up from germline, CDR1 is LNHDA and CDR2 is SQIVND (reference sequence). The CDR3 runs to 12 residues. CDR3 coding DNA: TGTGCCAGTAGTATAGGGTGGGGCGGCTACACCTTC. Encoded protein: CASSIGWGGYTF.

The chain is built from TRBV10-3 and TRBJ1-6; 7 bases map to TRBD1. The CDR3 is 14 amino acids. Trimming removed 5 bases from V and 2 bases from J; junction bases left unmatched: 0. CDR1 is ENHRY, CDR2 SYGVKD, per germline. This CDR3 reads CAISTGAYNSPLHF. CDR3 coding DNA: TGTGCCATCAGTACAGGGGCCTATAATTCACCCCTCCACTTT.

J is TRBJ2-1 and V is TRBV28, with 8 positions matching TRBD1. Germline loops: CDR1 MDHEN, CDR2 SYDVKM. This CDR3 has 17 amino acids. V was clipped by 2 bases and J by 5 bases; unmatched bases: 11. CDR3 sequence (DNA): TGTGCCAGCAGTTTAAGTCCCGGGACAGGACCGAACAATGAGCAGTTCTTC. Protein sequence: CASSLSPGTGPNNEQFF.

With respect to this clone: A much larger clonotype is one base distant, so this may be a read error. The CDR3 here is CASSRGGGNSPLHF. The CDR3 region has the DNA TGTGCCAGCAGCCGGGGGGGTGGTAATTCACCCCTCCACTTT. The rearrangement uses TRBV7-9 and TRBJ1-6; tentative D call: TRBD1 (5 bases). The germline gives CDR1 SEHNR, CDR2 FQNEAQ (reference sequence). This CDR3 comprises 14 residues. Trimming stripped 5 bases from V and 6 bases from J, with 11 bases between.

CDR3 in amino acids: CASRDFLSSGANVLTF. The DNA of the CDR3 is TGTGCCAGCCGGGATTTTCTCAGCTCTGGGGCCAACGTCCTGACTTTC. V is TRBV11-2 and J is TRBJ2-6; TRBD2 might be the D (5 bases). CDR1 and CDR2 from the germline V gene are SGHAT and FQNNGV. The V end lost 8 bases, the J end lost 0 bases, and 14 bases lay between the germline ends. The CDR3 is 16 amino acids.

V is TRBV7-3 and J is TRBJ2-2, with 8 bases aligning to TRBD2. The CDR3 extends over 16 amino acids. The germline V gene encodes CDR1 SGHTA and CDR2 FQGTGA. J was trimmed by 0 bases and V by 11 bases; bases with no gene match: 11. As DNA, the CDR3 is TGTGCCTCGAAGCGGGGGCCAGGATCGAACACCGGGGAGCTGTTTTTT. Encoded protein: CASKRGPGSNTGELFF.

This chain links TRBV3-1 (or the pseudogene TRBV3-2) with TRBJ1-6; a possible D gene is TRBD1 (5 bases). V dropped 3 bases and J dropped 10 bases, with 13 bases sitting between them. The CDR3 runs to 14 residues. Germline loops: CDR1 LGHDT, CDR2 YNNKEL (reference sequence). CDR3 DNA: TGTGCCAGCAGCCAGGACCCAGGGAACTCACCCCTCCACTTT. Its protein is CASSQDPGNSPLHF.

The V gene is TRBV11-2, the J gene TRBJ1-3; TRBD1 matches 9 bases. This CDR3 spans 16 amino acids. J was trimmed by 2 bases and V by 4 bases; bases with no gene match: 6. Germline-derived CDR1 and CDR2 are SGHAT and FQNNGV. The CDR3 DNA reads TGTGCCAGCAGCTCCTCCACAGGGGGCACTGGAAACACCATATATTTT. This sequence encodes CASSSSTGGTGNTIYF. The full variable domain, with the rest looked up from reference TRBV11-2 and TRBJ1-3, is EAGVAQSPRYKIIEKRQSVAFWCNPISGHATLYWYQQILGQGPKLLIQFQNNGVVDDSQLPKDRFSAERLKGVDSTLKIQPAKLEDSAVYLCASSSSTGGTGNTIYFGEGSWLTVV.

CDR3 residues: CASNELAGGLVGELFF. The CDR3 bases are TGTGCCAGCAACGAACTAGCGGGAGGGCTGGTCGGGGAGCTGTTTTTT. This chain links TRBV7-9 with TRBJ2-2; TRBD2 agrees at 13 bases. J was trimmed by 7 bases and V by 7 bases; bases with no gene match: 9. Germline V gene sequence: CDR1 SEHNR, CDR2 FQNEAQ (reference sequence). This CDR3 contains 16 residues.

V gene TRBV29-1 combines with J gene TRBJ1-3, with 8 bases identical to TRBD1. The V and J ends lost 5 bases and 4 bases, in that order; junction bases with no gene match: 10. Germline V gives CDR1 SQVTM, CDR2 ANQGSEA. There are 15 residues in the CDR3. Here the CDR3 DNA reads TGCAGCGTTAGCCCAGGGACAGGAATGGGAAACACCATATATTTT. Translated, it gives CSVSPGTGMGNTIYF.

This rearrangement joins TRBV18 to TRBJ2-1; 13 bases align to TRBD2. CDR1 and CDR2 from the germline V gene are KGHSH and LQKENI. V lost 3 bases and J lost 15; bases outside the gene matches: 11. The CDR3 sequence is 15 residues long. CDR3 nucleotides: TGTGCCAGCTCACCCGGACGCACTAGCGGGGGGGATCTGTTCTTC. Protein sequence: CASSPGRTSGGDLFF.

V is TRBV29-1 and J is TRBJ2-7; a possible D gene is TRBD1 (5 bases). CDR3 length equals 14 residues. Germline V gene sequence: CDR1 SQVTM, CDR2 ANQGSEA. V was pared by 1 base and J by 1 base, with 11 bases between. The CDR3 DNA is TGCAGCGTTGAAGCCACAGGACCTTCCTACGAGCAGTACTTC. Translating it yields CSVEATGPSYEQYF.

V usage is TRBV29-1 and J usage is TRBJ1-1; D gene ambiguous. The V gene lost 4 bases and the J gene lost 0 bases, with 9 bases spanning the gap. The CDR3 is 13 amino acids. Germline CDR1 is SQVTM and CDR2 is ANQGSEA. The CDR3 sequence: CSVGGLMNTEAFF. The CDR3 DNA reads TGCAGCGTTGGAGGGCTGATGAACACTGAAGCTTTCTTT.

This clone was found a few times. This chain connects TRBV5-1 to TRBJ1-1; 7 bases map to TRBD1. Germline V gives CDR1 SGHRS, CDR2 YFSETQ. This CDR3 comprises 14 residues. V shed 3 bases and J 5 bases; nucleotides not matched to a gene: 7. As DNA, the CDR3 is TGCGCCAGCAGCTACAGGGACAGAGGAACTGAAGCTTTCTTT. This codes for CASSYRDRGTEAFF.

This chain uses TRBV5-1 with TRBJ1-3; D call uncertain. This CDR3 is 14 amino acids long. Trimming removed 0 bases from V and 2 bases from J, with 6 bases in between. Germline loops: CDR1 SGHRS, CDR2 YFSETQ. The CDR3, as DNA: TGCGCCAGCAGCTTGGACACACCTGGAAACACCATATATTTT. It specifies CASSLDTPGNTIYF.